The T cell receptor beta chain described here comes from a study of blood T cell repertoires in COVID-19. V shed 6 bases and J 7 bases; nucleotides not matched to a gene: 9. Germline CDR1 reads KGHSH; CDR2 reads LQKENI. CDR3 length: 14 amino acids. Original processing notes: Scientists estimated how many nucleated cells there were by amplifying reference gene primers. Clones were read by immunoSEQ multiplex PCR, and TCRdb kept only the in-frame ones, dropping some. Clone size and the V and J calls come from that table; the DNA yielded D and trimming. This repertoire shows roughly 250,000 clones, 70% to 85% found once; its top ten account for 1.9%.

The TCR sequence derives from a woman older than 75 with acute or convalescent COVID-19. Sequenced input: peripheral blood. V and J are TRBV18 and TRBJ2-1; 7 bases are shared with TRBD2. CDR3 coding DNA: TGTGCCAGCTCCGCTGTAGGACTAGGGAATGAGCAGTTCTTC. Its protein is CASSAVGLGNEQFF.